The entry below gives a single T cell receptor (beta chain) sequence along with its context. The sample comes from a study of blood T cell repertoires in COVID-19. Background on the study: Donors in the United States, Italy and Spain gave samples during acute or convalescent COVID-19. Nucleic acid was either cDNA or gDNA, and it came from T cells, B-cell-depleted T cells, or PBMCs.

Original processing methods: Estimation of nucleated cell counts relied on the amplification of reference gene primers. Some clones are missing from TCRdb's copy, which holds only in-frame ones; the method was immunoSEQ multiplex PCR. The V and J calls and the clone size are those of that table, but D and trimming were determined from the DNA. The sample has about 82,000 clones; about 78% are singletons. Patients in Seattle were enrolled during active infection, then followed longitudinally. The receptor was derived from a man in his sixties with COVID-19, enrolled during active disease. What was sequenced was peripheral blood.

The CDR3 protein is CASSIWTYTGELFF. The CDR3 coding sequence is TGTGCCAGTAGTATTTGGACTTACACCGGGGAGCTGTTTTTT. The chain uses TRBV19 and TRBJ2-2; TRBD2 is a possible D gene (5 bases). V was pared by 3 bases and J by 3 bases, with 8 bases between. From germline, CDR1 is LNHDA and CDR2 SQIVND (reference sequence). The CDR3 extends over 14 amino acids.